The sequence of this T cell receptor (beta chain) was determined in a study of T cell responses to AZD1222 COVID-19 vaccine. The method was immunoSEQ multiplex PCR; TCRdb's version includes in-frame clones alone and lacks a portion of them. The table shows 65,000 to 85,000 clones, with about 85% occurring only once. The germline V gene encodes CDR1 LGHNA and CDR2 YSLEER. The V end lost 0 bases, the J end lost 0 bases, and 9 bases lay between the germline ends. This CDR3 is 15 amino acids long. This TCR was recovered from an adult in good health. The starting material was peripheral blood, obtained on day 0 of AZD1222 vaccination. This chain joins TRBV4-3 and TRBJ2-7; D gene ambiguous. The CDR3 loop reads CASSQEVGYSYEQYF. CDR3 bases: TGCGCCAGCAGCCAAGAGGTTGGATACTCCTACGAGCAGTACTTC.